The clone carrying this T cell receptor (beta chain) showed up just once. Antigen: not known. Profiled with immunoSEQ multiplex PCR; TCRdb holds only in-frame clones, not every one. This table holds about 110,000 clones, roughly 90% found once. Second-dose intervals of approximately 4 or approximately 12 weeks were pooled. The data were obtained in a study of T cell responses to AZD1222 COVID-19 vaccine. Study-level results: Mapped onto spike, vaccine-associated CD4 TCRs spanned it and were dominant at 160-218 and 743-854. Clonal diversity may have been underestimated, and the donors were mostly white British, with more females than males.

The V end lost 6 bases, the J end lost 0 bases, and 9 bases lay between the germline ends. The CDR3 contains 14 residues. CDR1 is MDHEN and CDR2 is SYDVKM in the germline V gene. This clonotype was sampled from an adult who received the AZD1222 COVID-19 vaccine. The rearrangement links TRBV28 to TRBJ1-3; tentatively, D is TRBD1 (6 bases). The sequencing here drew on peripheral blood, taken 28 days after the second AZD1222 dose. Written as DNA, the CDR3 is TGTGCCAGCAGAGGACAGCCCTCTGGAAACACCATATATTTT. Translated, it gives CASRGQPSGNTIYF.